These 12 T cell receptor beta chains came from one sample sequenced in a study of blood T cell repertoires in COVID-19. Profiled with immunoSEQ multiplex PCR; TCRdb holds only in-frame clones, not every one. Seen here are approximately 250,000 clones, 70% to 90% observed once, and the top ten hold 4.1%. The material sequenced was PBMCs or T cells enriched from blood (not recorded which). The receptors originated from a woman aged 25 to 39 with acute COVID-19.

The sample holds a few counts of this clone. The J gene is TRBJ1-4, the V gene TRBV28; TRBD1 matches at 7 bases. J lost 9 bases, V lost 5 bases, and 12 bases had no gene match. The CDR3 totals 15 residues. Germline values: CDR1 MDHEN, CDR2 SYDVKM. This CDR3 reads CASSRRQGTTQKLFF. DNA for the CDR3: TGTGCCAGCAGTCGTCGACAGGGAACGACCCAAAAACTGTTTTTT.

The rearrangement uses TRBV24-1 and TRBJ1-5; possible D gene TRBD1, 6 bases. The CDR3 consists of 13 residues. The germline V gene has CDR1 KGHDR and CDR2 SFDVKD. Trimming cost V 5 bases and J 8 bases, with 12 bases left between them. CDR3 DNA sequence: TGTGCCACCAGTGCCCCAGGGGATGAGCCCCAGCATTTT. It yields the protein CATSAPGDEPQHF.

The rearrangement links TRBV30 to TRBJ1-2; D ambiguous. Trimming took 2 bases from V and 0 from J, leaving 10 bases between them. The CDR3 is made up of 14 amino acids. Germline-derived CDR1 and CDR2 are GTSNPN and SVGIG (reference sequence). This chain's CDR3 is CAWSPDSSNYGYTF. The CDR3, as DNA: TGTGCCTGGAGTCCGGACTCCTCTAACTATGGCTACACCTTC.

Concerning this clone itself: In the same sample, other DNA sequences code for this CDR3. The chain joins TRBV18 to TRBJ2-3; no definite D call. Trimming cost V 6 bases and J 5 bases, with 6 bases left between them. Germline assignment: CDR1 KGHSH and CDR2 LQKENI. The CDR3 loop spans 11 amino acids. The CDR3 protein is CASSPGDTQYF. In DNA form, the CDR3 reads TGTGCCAGCTCTCCGGGAGATACGCAGTATTTT. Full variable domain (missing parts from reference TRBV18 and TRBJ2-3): NAGVMQNPRHLVRRRGQEARLRCSPMKGHSHVYWYRQLPEEGLKFMVYLQKENIIDESGMPKERFSAEFPKEGPSILRIQQVVRGDSAAYFCASSPGDTQYFGPGTRLTVL.

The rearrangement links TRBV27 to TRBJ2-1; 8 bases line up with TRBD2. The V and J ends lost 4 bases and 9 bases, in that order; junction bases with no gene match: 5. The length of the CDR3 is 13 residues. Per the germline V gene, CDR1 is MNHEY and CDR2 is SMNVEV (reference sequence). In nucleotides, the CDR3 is TGTGCCAGCAGTTCGTCGACTAGCGTTGAGCAGTTCTTC. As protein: CASSSSTSVEQFF.

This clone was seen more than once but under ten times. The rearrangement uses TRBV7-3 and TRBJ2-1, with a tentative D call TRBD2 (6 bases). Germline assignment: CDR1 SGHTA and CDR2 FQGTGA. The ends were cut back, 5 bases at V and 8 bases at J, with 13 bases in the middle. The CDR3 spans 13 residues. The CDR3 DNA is TGTGCCAGCAGCCGCGGACTATTCGATGAGCAGTTCTTC. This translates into CASSRGLFDEQFF.

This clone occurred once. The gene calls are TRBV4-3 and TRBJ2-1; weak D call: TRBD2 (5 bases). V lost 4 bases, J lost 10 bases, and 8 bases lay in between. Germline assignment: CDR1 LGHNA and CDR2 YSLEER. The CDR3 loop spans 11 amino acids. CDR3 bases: TGCGCCAGCAGCCTTGGCGGGGAGCAGTTCTTC. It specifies CASSLGGEQFF.

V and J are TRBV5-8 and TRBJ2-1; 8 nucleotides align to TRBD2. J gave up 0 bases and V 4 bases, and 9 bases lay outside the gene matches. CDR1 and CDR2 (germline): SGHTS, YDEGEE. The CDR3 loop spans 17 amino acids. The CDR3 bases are TGTGCCAGCAGCATGACACACACTAGCGGCTCCTACAATGAGCAGTTCTTC. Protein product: CASSMTHTSGSYNEQFF.

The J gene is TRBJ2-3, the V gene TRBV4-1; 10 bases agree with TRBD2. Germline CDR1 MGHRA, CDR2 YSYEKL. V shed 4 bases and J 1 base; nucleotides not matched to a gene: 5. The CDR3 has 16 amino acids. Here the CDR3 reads CASSRGLAVGTDTQYF. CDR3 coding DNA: TGCGCCAGCAGCCGCGGACTAGCGGTCGGCACAGATACGCAGTATTTT.

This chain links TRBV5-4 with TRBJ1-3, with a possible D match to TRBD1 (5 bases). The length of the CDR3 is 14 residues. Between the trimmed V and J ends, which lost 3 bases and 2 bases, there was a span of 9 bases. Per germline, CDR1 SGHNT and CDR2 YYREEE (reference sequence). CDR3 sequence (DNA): TGTGCCAGCAGCTCGGGAGGGGCTGGAAACACCATATATTTT. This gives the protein CASSSGGAGNTIYF.

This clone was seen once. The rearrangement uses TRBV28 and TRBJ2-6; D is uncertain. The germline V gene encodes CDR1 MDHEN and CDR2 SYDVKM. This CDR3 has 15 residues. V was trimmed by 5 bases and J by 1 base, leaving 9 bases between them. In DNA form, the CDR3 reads TGTGCCAGCAGTCGGCGGTTATCTGGGGCCAACGTCCTGACTTTC. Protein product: CASSRRLSGANVLTF. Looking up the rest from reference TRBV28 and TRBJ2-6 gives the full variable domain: DVKVTQSSRYLVKRTGEKVFLECVQDMDHENMFWYRQDPGLGLRLIYFSYDVKMKEKGDIPEGYSVSREKKERFSLILESASTNQTSMYLCASSRRLSGANVLTFGAGSRLTVL.

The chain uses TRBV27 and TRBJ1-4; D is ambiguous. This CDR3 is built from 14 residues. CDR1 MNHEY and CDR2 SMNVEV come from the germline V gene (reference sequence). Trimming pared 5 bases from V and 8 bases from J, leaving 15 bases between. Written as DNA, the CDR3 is TGTGCCAGCAGTCTCAGGAAGGAGGGCGAAAAACTGTTTTTT. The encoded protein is CASSLRKEGEKLFF.